What follows is one TCR beta chain and its context. This receptor's antigen is unknown. No much larger clonotype is one base removed from it; base qualities were not supplied. This specimen's time point label, per the study, means: about 28 days (+/-7) after the second vaccine dose. AZD1222 recipients given second doses at about 4 weeks or at about 12 weeks were pooled, since spike-specific TCR depth and breadth were not found to differ between the two schedules. The vaccinee samples were drawn from two UK trials, COV001 and COV002, one of which was a single-blind randomized controlled phase 2/3 trial testing AZD1222 (ChAdOx1 nCoV-19) in healthy adults. Trial participant PBMC samples were collected at day 0 and day 28 after the second dose for TCRbeta chain sequencing. Trimming leaves V shorter by 5 bases and J shorter by 6 bases, with the junction holding 5 bases beyond the gene matches. Taken from cysteine to phenylalanine, the CDR3 has 13 residues. Just the 39-base CDR3 DNA is kept, in frame starting at base 1.

These data belong to a study of T cell responses to AZD1222 COVID-19 vaccine (dated by TCRdb to about 2021). Background on the whole study: TCR sequencing was performed for 230 to 250 trial participants, of whom about 200 were given two doses of AZD1222 and some 26 were given two doses of MenACWY control vaccine. Trial participants were enrolled by age into 18-55, 56-69 and 70-plus year subgroups, with about 150, 28 and 57 TCR-sequenced participants respectively. The research as a whole found: Only 5 to 7 AZD1222 recipients were SARS-CoV-2 seropositive at baseline, limiting conclusions about previously exposed vaccinees. No day 14 peak-response samples were available, so repertoires were characterized only after the peak T cell response. The 56-69-year group was small, and its depth increase did not reach significance, likely because of low power. Epitopes outside the regions mutated in the B.1.351 and B.1.1.7 variants were reportedly recognized by nearly half of the unique spike-specific TCRs. Most participants were white British and females outnumbered males, and the authors suggested that clonal diversity may have been underestimated. A significant rise in spike-specific TCR breadth and depth was observed after two AZD1222 doses relative to day 0 and relative to MenACWY recipients. The vaccine-associated CD4 TCRs covered the entire spike protein, and the dominant responses fell in regions 160-218 and 743-854.

The CDR3 regions of human TCRbeta chains were analyzed by immunosequencing. As for the original processing: Repertoire TCRs were matched against a reference library of SARS-CoV-2-specific TCRs generated with the MIRA antigen-specificity platform. Breadth was defined as the fraction of unique TCRs that were SARS-CoV-2-associated. Depth was defined as the fraction of total T cells that were SARS-CoV-2-associated. Each spike-specific TCR was assigned to its reactive spike region and to a CD4 or CD8 class using the MIRA data. Log10-transformed breadth and depth values were compared by one-way ANOVA with Sidak's multiple comparisons tests. This immuneACCESS table, as held by TCRdb, lists in-frame sequences with V and J called but not all clones. Of the missing ones, under half trace to an unresolved V gene in checked studies; the others have no known cause. For V, J and clone size, that table is used; D and trimming come from the DNA. This sample comprises about 150,000 clones, 80% to 95% of them detected only once. Roughly 3.2% of the sample goes to the ten largest clones.

The receptor was derived from an adult who received the AZD1222 COVID-19 vaccine. The input for sequencing was peripheral blood, taken 28 days after the second AZD1222 dose. The V and J genes are TRBV12-3 or TRBV12-4 and TRBJ1-2; 8 middle bases align to TRBD1. The sequenced DNA is TGTGCCAGCAGTATGAACAGGGGGGATGGCTACACCTTC. Protein translation: CASSMNRGDGYTF.